This TCR beta chain was recovered during a study of cytomegalovirus exposure and HLA in healthy donors. Study as a whole: Earlier sequencing of some 170 million T cells yielded nearly 120 million unique TCR beta sequences.

13 Jbeta primers and 60 Vbeta primers were used for the PCR. Sequencing was performed with immunoSEQ multiplex PCR; in TCRdb, only in-frame clones are kept and a portion is missing. The table records about 150,000 clones, roughly 70% of them present only once. The germline gives CDR1 SGHRS, CDR2 YFSETQ. Between the trimmed V and J ends, which lost 7 bases and 3 bases, there was a span of 10 bases. The CDR3 sequence is 12 residues long. The source is a man aged 18 to 30 in good health and CMV-seropositive. Sequenced material: PBMCs. V and J are TRBV5-1 and TRBJ1-1; no definite D call. The CDR3, as DNA: TGCGCCAGCCGGGTCTCGGACACTGAAGCTTTCTTT. Amino acid sequence: CASRVSDTEAFF.